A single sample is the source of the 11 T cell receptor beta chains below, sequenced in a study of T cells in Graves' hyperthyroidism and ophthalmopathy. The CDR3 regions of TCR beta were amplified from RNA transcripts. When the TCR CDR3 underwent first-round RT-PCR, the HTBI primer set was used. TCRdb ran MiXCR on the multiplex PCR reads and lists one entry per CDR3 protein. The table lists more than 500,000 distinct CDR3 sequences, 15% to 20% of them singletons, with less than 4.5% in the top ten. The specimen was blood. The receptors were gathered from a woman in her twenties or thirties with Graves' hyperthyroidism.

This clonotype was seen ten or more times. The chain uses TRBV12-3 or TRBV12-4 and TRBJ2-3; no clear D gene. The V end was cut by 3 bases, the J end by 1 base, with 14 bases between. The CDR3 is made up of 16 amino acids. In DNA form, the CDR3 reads TGTGCCAGCAGTTTTCCCGCCGGAGAAGGCACAGATACGCAGTATTTT. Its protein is CASSFPAGEGTDTQYF.

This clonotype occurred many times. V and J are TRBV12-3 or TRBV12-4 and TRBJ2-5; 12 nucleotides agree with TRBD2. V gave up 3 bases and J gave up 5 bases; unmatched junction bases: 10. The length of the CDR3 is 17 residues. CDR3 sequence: CASSFSWTSGKGETQYF. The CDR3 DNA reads TGTGCCAGCAGTTTCTCATGGACTAGCGGGAAGGGGGAGACCCAGTACTTC.

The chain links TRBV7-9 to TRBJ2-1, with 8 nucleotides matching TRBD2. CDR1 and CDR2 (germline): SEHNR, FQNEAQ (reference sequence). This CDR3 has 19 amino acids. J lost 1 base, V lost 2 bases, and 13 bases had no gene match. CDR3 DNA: TGTGCCAGCAGCTTATTTAGGTATCGCAGCGGGAGTTCCTACAATGAGCAGTTCTTC. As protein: CASSLFRYRSGSSYNEQFF.

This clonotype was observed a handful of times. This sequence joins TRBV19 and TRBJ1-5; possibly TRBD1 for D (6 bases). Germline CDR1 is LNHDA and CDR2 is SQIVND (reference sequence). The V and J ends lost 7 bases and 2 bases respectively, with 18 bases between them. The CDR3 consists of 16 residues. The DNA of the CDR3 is TGTGCCAGTACCCAATTAGGGGGGGGCGGCAATCAGCCCCAGCATTTT. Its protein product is CASTQLGGGGNQPQHF.

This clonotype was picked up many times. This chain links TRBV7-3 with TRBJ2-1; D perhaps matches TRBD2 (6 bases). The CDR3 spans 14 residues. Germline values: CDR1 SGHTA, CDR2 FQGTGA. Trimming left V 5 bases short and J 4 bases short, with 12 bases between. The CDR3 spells CASSRRGPYNEQFF. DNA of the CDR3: TGTGCCAGCAGCCGGCGGGGCCCGTACAATGAGCAGTTCTTC.

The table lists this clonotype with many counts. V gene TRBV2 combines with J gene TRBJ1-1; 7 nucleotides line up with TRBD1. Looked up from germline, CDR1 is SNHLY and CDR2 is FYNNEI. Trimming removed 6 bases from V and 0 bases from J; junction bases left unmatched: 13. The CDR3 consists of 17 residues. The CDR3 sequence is CASRYGQETAMNTEAFF. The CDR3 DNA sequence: TGTGCCAGCAGATACGGACAGGAAACGGCCATGAACACTGAAGCTTTCTTT.

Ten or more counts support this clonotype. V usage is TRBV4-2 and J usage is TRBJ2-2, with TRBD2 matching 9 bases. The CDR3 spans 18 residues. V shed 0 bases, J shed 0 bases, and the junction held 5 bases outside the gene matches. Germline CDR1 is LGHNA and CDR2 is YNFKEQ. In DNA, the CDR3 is TGTGCCAGCAGCCAAGAACGGCTAGCGGGAACGAACACCGGGGAGCTGTTTTTT. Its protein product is CASSQERLAGTNTGELFF.

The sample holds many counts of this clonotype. The CDR3 DNA sequence: TGTGCCAGTAGCCCGGGACATTGGAACACTGAAGCTTTCTTT. This sequence encodes CASSPGHWNTEAFF. This chain uses TRBV19 with TRBJ1-1; weak D call: TRBD1 (6 bases). CDR3 length: 14 residues. Germline CDR1 LNHDA, CDR2 SQIVND (reference sequence). V was clipped by 6 bases and J by 1 base, with 12 bases between them.

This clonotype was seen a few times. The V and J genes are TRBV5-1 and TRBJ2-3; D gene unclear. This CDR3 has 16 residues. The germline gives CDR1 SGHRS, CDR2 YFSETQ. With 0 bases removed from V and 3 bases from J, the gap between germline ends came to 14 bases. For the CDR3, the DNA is TGCGCCAGCAGCTTGGGCGGAAGTTTACGAACAGATACGCAGTATTTT. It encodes CASSLGGSLRTDTQYF.

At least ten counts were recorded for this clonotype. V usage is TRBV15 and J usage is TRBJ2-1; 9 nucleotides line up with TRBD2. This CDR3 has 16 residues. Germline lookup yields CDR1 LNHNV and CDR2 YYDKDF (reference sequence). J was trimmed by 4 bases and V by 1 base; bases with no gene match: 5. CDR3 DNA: TGTGCCACCAGCAGAGGAGGGCTAGCGGGGTACAATGAGCAGTTCTTC. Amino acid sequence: CATSRGGLAGYNEQFF.

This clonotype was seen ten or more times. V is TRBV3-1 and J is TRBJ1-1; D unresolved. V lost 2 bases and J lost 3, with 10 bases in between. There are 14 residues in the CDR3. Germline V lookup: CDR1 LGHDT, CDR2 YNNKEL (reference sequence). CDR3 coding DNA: TGTGCCAGCAGCCAATTCCAGGCGTACACTGAAGCTTTCTTT. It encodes CASSQFQAYTEAFF.